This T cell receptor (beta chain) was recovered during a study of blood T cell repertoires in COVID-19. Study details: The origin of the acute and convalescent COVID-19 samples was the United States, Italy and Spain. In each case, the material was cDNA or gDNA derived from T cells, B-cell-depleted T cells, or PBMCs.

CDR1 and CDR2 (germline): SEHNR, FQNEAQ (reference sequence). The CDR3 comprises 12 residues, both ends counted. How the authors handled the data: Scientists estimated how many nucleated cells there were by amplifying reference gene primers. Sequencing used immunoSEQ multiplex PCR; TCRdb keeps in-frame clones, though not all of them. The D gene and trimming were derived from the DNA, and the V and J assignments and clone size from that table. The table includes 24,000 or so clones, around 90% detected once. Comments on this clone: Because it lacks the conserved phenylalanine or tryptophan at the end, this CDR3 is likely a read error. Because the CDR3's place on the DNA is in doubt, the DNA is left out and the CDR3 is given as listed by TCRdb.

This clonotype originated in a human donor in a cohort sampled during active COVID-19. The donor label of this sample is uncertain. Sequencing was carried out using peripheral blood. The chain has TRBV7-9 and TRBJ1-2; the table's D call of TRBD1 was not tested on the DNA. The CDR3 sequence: CASSLPTGVVFV.